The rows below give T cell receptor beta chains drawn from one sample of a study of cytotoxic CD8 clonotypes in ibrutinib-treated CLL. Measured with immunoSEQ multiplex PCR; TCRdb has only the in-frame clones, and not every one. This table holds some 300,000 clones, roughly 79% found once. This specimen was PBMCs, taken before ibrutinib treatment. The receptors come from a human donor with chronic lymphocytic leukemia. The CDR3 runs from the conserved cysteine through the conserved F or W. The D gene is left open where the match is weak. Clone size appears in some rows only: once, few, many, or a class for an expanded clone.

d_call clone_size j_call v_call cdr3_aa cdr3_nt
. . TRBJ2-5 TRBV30 CAWSVKGGETQYF TGTGCCTGGAGTGTTAAGGGGGGAGAGACCCAGTACTTC
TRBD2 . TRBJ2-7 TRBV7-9 CASSQGLANYEQYF TGTGCCAGCAGTCAGGGACTAGCGAACTACGAGCAGTACTTC
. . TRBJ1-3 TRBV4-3 CASSQEFTQPGLSGNTIYF TGCGCCAGCAGCCAAGAATTTACGCAGCCAGGCCTCTCTGGAAACACCATATATTTT
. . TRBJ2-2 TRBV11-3 CASSLLLSGELFF TGTGCCAGCAGCCTTCTACTGAGCGGGGAGCTGTTTTTT
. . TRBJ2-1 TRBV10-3 CAISEVSYNEQFF TGTGCCATCAGTGAAGTGAGCTACAATGAGCAGTTCTTC
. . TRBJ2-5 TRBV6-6 CASSRQEETQYF TGTGCCAGCAGCAGACAGGAAGAGACCCAGTACTTC
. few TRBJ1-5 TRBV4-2 CASSQEADQPQHF TGTGCCAGCAGCCAAGAGGCGGATCAGCCCCAGCATTTT
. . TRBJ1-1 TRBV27 CASSLVQGNTEAFF TGTGCCAGCAGTTTAGTCCAGGGGAACACTGAAGCTTTCTTT
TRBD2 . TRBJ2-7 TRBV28 CASSPRTSFYEQYF TGTGCCAGCAGCCCCCGGACTAGTTTTTACGAGCAGTACTTC
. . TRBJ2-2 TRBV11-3 CASSFGQSTGELFF TGTGCCAGCAGCTTCGGACAGTCCACCGGGGAGCTGTTTTTT
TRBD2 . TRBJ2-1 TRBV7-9 CASSLAGGRVLNEQFF TGTGCCAGCAGCTTAGCGGGCGGGAGGGTTTTAAATGAGCAGTTCTTC
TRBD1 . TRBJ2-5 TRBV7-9 CASSLPGTGAPPQETQYF TGTGCCAGCAGCCTTCCCGGGACAGGTGCCCCCCCACAAGAGACCCAGTACTTC
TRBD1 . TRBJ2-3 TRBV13 CASSLGQGTDTQYF TGTGCCAGCAGCCTGGGACAGGGAACAGATACGCAGTATTTT
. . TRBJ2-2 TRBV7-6 CASSRSPNLNTGELFF TGTGCCAGCAGCCGAAGCCCTAACCTGAACACCGGGGAGCTGTTTTTT
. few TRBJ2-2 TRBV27 CASRGMGTGELFF TGTGCCTCGAGGGGAATGGGGACCGGGGAGCTGTTTTTT
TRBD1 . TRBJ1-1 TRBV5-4 CASSLQGGRTEAFF TGTGCCAGCAGCTTGCAAGGGGGCCGCACTGAAGCTTTCTTT
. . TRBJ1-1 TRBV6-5 CASRSSGATNTEAFF TGTGCCAGCAGGTCCTCAGGGGCGACGAACACTGAAGCTTTCTTT
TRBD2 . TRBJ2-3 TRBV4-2 CASSRTSGSRGGTDTQYF TGTGCCAGCAGCCGGACTAGCGGGAGTAGGGGGGGCACAGATACGCAGTATTTT